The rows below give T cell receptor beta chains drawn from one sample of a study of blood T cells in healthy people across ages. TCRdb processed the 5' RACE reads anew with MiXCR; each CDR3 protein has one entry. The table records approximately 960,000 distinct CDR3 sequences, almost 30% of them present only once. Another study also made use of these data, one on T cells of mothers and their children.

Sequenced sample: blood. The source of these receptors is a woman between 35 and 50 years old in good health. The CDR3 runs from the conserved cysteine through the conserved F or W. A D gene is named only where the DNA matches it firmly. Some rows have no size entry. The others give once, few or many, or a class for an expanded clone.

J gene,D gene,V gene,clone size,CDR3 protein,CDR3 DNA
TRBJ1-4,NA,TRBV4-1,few,CASSQNSGTTNEKLFF,TGCGCCAGCAGCCAAAACAGTGGGACAACTAATGAAAAACTGTTTTTT
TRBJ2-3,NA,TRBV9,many,CASSVALDTQYF,TGTGCCAGCAGCGTAGCTTTAGATACGCAGTATTTT
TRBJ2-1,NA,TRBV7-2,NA,CASSMRQDYNEQFF,TGTGCCAGCAGCATGAGACAGGACTACAATGAGCAGTTCTTC
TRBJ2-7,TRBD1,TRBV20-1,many,CSASGTGAYEQYF,TGCAGTGCTAGCGGGACAGGGGCCTACGAGCAGTACTTC
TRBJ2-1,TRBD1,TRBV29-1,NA,CSGINRGSYNEQFF,TGCAGCGGCATAAACAGGGGGTCCTACAATGAGCAGTTCTTC
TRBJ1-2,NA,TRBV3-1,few,CASSQVKGPWGYTF,TGTGCCAGCAGCCAAGTTAAGGGGCCGTGGGGCTACACCTTC
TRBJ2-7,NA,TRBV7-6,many,CASSLADGAPYEQYF,TGTGCCAGCAGCTTAGCGGACGGGGCTCCCTACGAGCAGTACTTC
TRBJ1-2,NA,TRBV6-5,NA,CASGMGAGYTF,TGTGCCAGCGGTATGGGGGCCGGCTACACCTTC
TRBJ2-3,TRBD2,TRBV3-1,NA,CASRPGTSGARGDTQYF,TGTGCCAGCAGACCCGGGACTAGCGGGGCCCGAGGAGATACGCAGTATTTT
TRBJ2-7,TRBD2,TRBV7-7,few,CASSNRGVAEQYF,TGTGCTAGCAGCAACCGGGGGGTGGCCGAGCAGTACTTC
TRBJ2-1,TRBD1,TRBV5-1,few,CASSRQGQGAYNEQFF,TGCGCCAGCAGCCGCCAGGGACAGGGGGCCTACAATGAGCAGTTCTTC
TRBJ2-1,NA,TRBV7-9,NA,CASSLSTSGFYNEQFF,TGTGCCAGCAGCTTATCTACTTCAGGGTTTTACAATGAGCAGTTCTTC
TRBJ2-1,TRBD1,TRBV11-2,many,CASSFSSSDRAGVNEQFF,TGTGCCAGCAGCTTTTCTTCCAGTGACAGGGCAGGTGTAAATGAGCAGTTCTTC
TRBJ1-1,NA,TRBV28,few,CASSLMGTEAFF,TGTGCCAGCAGTTTGATGGGCACTGAAGCTTTCTTT
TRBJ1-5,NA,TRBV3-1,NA,CASSLRQNNQPQHF,TGTGCCAGCAGCCTACGACAGAATAATCAGCCCCAGCATTTT
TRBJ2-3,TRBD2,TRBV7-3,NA,CASSPGLAGPLITDTQYF,TGTGCTAGCAGCCCTGGACTAGCGGGGCCCCTCATCACAGATACGCAGTATTTT
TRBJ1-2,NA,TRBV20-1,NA,CSGLGGYTF,TGCAGTGGTCTGGGTGGCTACACCTTC
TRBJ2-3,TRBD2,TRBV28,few,CASSPVAGGLADTQYF,TGTGCCAGCAGTCCCGTAGCGGGGGGGCTGGCAGATACGCAGTATTTT
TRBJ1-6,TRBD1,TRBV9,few,CASSVDPGGGRPLHF,TGTGCCAGCAGCGTAGATCCAGGGGGGGGTCGGCCCCTCCACTTT
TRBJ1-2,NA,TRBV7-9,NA,CASSPGTDYGCTF,TGTGCCAGCAGTCCCGGGACTGATTATGGCTGCACCTTC
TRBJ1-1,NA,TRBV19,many,CASTPYMNTEAFF,TGTGCCAGTACCCCCTACATGAACACTGAAGCTTTCTTT
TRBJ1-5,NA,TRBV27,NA,CASSSKTGRYSNQPQHF,TGTGCCAGCAGTTCGAAGACAGGCCGATATAGCAATCAGCCCCAGCATTTT
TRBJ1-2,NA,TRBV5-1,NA,CASSLGTPQGGCTF,TGCGCCAGCAGCTTGGGTACTCCCCAGGGTGGCTGCACCTTC
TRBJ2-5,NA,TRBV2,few,CASSGNREETQYF,TGTGCCAGCAGTGGTAACAGGGAAGAGACCCAGTACTTC
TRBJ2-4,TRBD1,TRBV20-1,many,CSAETGSKNIQYF,TGCAGTGCCGAGACAGGGTCCAAAAACATTCAGTACTTC
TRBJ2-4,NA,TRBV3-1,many,CASSPSGVGIAKNIQYF,TGTGCCAGCAGCCCAAGTGGTGTGGGGATAGCCAAAAACATTCAGTACTTC
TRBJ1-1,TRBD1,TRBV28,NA,CAGTEFQTGSTEAFF,TGTGCCGGCACCGAATTCCAGACAGGGAGCACTGAAGCTTTCTTT
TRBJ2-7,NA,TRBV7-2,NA,CASSPSAGNPYEQYF,TGTGCCAGCAGCCCTAGCGCGGGTAACCCCTACGAGCAGTACTTC
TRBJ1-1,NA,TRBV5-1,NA,CASSLGLGVAEAFF,TGCGCCAGCAGCTTGGGACTGGGGGTAGCTGAAGCTTTCTTT
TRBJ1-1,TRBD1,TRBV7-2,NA,CASSLRGREVEAFF,TGTGCCAGCAGCCTAAGGGGGCGCGAGGTTGAAGCTTTCTTT